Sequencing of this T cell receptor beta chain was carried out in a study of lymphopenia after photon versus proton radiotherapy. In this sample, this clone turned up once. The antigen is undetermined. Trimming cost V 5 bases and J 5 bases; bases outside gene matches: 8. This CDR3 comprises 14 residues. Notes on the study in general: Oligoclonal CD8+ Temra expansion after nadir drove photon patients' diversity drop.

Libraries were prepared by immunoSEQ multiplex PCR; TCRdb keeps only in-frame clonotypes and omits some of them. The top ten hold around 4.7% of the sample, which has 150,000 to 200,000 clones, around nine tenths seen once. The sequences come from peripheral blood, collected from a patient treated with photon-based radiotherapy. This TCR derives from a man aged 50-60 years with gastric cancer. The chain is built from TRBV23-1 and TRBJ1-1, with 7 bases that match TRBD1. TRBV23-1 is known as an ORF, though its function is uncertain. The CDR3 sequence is CASSSPQGETEAFF. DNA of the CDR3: TGCGCCAGCAGTTCCCCCCAGGGGGAGACTGAAGCTTTCTTT.